This entry lists 29 T cell receptor beta chains sequenced from one sample in a study of cytomegalovirus exposure and HLA in healthy donors. PCR used 60 Vbeta primers and 13 Jbeta primers. The protocol was immunoSEQ multiplex PCR, while the TCRdb copy is restricted to in-frame clones and leaves out a portion. Counted here are about 120,000 clones, roughly four fifths occurring once; the ten biggest clones make up 1.5% to 2%. Sequenced sample: PBMCs. These receptors were taken from a man aged 35-49 years in good health and CMV-seronegative.

V and J are TRBV7-9 and TRBJ1-1; no definite D call. V was cut by 2 bases and J by 4 bases, with 5 bases left in between. This CDR3 is built from 12 residues. The germline gives CDR1 SEHNR, CDR2 FQNEAQ (reference sequence). This chain's CDR3 is CASSLSSTEAFF. The CDR3 nucleotides read TGTGCCAGCAGCTTAAGCTCCACTGAAGCTTTCTTT.

This clone has only one observation. The chain is built from TRBV28 and TRBJ1-1; 9 nucleotides line up with TRBD1. The CDR3 totals 13 residues. Germline V gene data show CDR1 as MDHEN and CDR2 as SYDVKM. The V gene end was trimmed by 5 bases and the J gene end by 6 bases; junction bases not matched to a gene: 4. CDR3 nucleotides: TGTGCCAGCAGTGCGCGGGACAGGGCTGAAGCTTTCTTT. This codes for CASSARDRAEAFF.

The chain combines TRBV18 with TRBJ2-7, with 10 bases fitting TRBD1. The germline CDR1 and CDR2 sequences are KGHSH and LQKENI. This CDR3 region has 16 residues. V trimming: 3 bases; J trimming: 1 base; junction bases outside the gene matches: 6. CDR3 sequence: CASSPLGQGLSYEQYF. The CDR3 bases are TGTGCCAGCTCACCGCTGGGACAGGGGCTATCCTACGAGCAGTACTTC.

The chain has TRBV4-2 and TRBJ2-2, with TRBD2 identical over 7 bases. The germline gives CDR1 LGHNA, CDR2 YNFKEQ. The CDR3 consists of 17 residues. V was pared by 1 base and J by 0 bases, with 5 bases of the junction left unmatched. The CDR3 protein is CASSQARAGTNTGELFF. CDR3 sequence (DNA): TGTGCCAGCAGCCAAGCAAGAGCGGGAACGAACACCGGGGAGCTGTTTTTT.

V usage is TRBV4-1 and J usage is TRBJ1-4; 8 nucleotides align to TRBD1. The CDR3 has 15 residues. Per the germline V gene, CDR1 is MGHRA and CDR2 is YSYEKL. V shed 2 bases, J shed 2 bases, and the junction held 1 base outside the gene matches. This CDR3 is CASSQRDRTNEKLFF. Here the CDR3 DNA reads TGCGCCAGCAGCCAACGGGACAGGACTAATGAAAAACTGTTTTTT.

The chain recombines TRBV9 with TRBJ2-7; possible D gene TRBD2, 6 bases. The CDR3 length is 16 residues. The V end lost 5 bases, the J end lost 1 base, and 19 bases lay between the germline ends. In germline, CDR1 is SGDLS, CDR2 YYNGEE. CDR3 loop: CASSPSGRRESYEQYF. The DNA for the CDR3 is TGTGCCAGCAGTCCTTCCGGGCGACGGGAGTCCTACGAGCAGTACTTC.

The chain links TRBV6-5 to TRBJ1-4, with D uncertain. The CDR3 contains 15 residues. Deletions cut 2 bases from V and 6 bases from J, with 13 bases between. Germline lookup yields CDR1 MNHEY and CDR2 SVGAGI. DNA for the CDR3: TGTGCCAGCAGTTACGTTAGGACCGGGGATGAAAAACTGTTTTTT. This codes for CASSYVRTGDEKLFF.

The gene calls are TRBV5-6 and TRBJ2-3; 10 bases match TRBD2. CDR1 and CDR2 from the germline V gene are SGHDT and YYEEEE. The CDR3 has 13 residues. V shed 10 bases and J 2 bases; nucleotides not matched to a gene: 4. The CDR3 DNA sequence: TGTGCCTCGACTAGCGGGTACACAGATACGCAGTATTTT. This translates into CASTSGYTDTQYF.

For the CDR3, the DNA is TGTGCCAGCAGTCAGGGATCACCAGATACGCAGTATTTT. Amino acid sequence: CASSQGSPDTQYF. The J gene is TRBJ2-3, the V gene TRBV6-5, with D maybe TRBD1 (5 bases). The ends were cut back, 5 bases at V and 4 bases at J, with 10 bases in the middle. Germline CDR1 and CDR2: MNHEY and SVGAGI. This CDR3 is built from 13 residues.

This clone has only one observation. This chain joins TRBV2 and TRBJ2-5; 7 bases line up with TRBD2. The J segment lost 7 bases and the V segment lost 8 bases, leaving 10 bases of the junction unmatched. CDR1 is SNHLY, CDR2 FYNNEI, per germline. The CDR3 is 13 amino acids. CDR3 DNA sequence: TGTGCCAGCTTCTGGAGCGGGGCCCGGACCCAGTACTTC. Encoded protein: CASFWSGARTQYF.

The V and J genes are TRBV5-1 and TRBJ1-1, with a weak D call TRBD1 (6 bases). Germline V gene data show CDR1 as SGHRS and CDR2 as YFSETQ. The germline V and J ends were trimmed by 6 bases and 4 bases, with 19 bases remaining between them. The CDR3 covers 15 residues. The CDR3 region has the DNA TGCGCCAGCACCCTATACAGGGCTGGCGCCACTGAAGCTTTCTTT. It encodes CASTLYRAGATEAFF.

This chain joins TRBV10-3 and TRBJ1-2, with 9 positions matching TRBD1. V dropped 6 bases and J dropped 7; count of bases not matched to a gene: 12. Germline V gives CDR1 ENHRY, CDR2 SYGVKD. This CDR3 spans 15 amino acids. In DNA form, the CDR3 reads TGTGCCATCAGGCTAGGGACAGGGACCGTCGGTGGCTACACCTTC. Its protein product is CAIRLGTGTVGGYTF.

The rearrangement uses TRBV18 and TRBJ1-5; 7 nucleotides match TRBD1. CDR1 is KGHSH and CDR2 is LQKENI in the germline V gene. With 3 bases clipped from V and 3 bases from J, the junction kept 5 bases outside the gene matches. CDR3 length: 15 amino acids. CDR3 in DNA: TGTGCCAGCTCACCTTTGGGACAGACCAATCAGCCCCAGCATTTT. This sequence encodes CASSPLGQTNQPQHF.

Details on this clone: The junction shows a germline mismatch at one end, possibly a read error. J is TRBJ2-5 and V is TRBV13, with D hard to call. The CDR3 sequence is 13 residues long. CDR1 and CDR2 from the germline V gene are PRHDT and FYEKMQ (reference sequence). The CDR3 sequence: CASSLGDWETQYF. For the CDR3, the DNA is TGTGCCAGCAGCCTAGGAGACTGGGAGACCCAGTACTTC.

The chain links TRBV28 to TRBJ2-2; TRBD2 might be the D (5 bases). V lost 5 bases to trimming and J lost 2 bases, with 15 bases between them. The CDR3 sequence is 16 residues long. Germline loops: CDR1 MDHEN, CDR2 SYDVKM. The DNA of the CDR3 is TGTGCCAGCAGTCCTCCCTCTAGCACAAACACCGGGGAGCTGTTTTTT. Its translation is CASSPPSSTNTGELFF.

The V and J genes are TRBV5-1 and TRBJ2-3; TRBD2 matches at 11 bases. The length of the CDR3 is 15 residues. Germline assignment: CDR1 SGHRS and CDR2 YFSETQ. V lost 4 bases, J lost 6 bases, and 7 bases stayed unmatched. CDR3 protein: CASSLGLAGRDTQYF. The CDR3 nucleotides are TGCGCCAGCAGCCTCGGACTAGCGGGCCGGGATACGCAGTATTTT.

A single count supports this clone. The V gene is TRBV27, the J gene TRBJ1-2; the D gene is possibly TRBD1 (5 bases). The CDR3 length is 12 residues. Between the trimmed V and J ends, which lost 5 bases and 5 bases, there was a span of 9 bases. Germline V gene data show CDR1 as MNHEY and CDR2 as SMNVEV (reference sequence). CDR3 sequence: CASSPTGYGYTF. In DNA form, the CDR3 reads TGTGCCAGCAGTCCAACAGGTTATGGCTACACCTTC.

The chain combines TRBV9 with TRBJ2-7; D possibly corresponds to TRBD2 (5 bases). The V end was cut by 1 base, the J end by 2 bases, with 13 bases between. Germline lookup yields CDR1 SGDLS and CDR2 YYNGEE. This CDR3 has 15 residues. Here the CDR3 DNA reads TGTGCCAGCAGCGTATCCGCGGAGGACCCCTACGAGCAGTACTTC. This gives the protein CASSVSAEDPYEQYF.

Remarks on this clone: A junction boundary mismatches the germline segment, possibly from a read error. The rearrangement joins TRBV29-1 to TRBJ2-4; D is ambiguous. Germline V gene sequence: CDR1 SQVTM, CDR2 ANQGSEA. This CDR3 spans 12 amino acids. The CDR3 bases are TGCAGCGTTGGCACCTCCAAAAACAGTCAGTACTTC. Residues: CSVGTSKNSQYF.

The chain carries TRBV9 and TRBJ2-2; TRBD1 aligns across 10 bases. Germline lookup yields CDR1 SGDLS and CDR2 YYNGEE. The CDR3 runs 15 residues. V gave up 4 bases and J gave up 3 bases; unmatched junction bases: 3. CDR3 region: CASSTGQGYTGELFF. Written as DNA, the CDR3 is TGTGCCAGCAGCACGGGACAGGGGTACACCGGGGAGCTGTTTTTT.

The chain joins TRBV15 to TRBJ2-7; no firm D call. V gave up 0 bases and J gave up 3 bases, with 9 bases separating them. Per the germline V gene, CDR1 is LNHNV and CDR2 is YYDKDF (reference sequence). The length of the CDR3 is 14 residues. The CDR3: CATSRDHRSYEQYF. CDR3 nucleotide sequence: TGTGCCACCAGCAGAGACCACCGGAGCTACGAGCAGTACTTC.

This sequence joins TRBV18 and TRBJ1-5; unclear D gene. The V gene's germline CDR1 is KGHSH and CDR2 LQKENI. Trimming cost V 2 bases and J 0 bases, with 8 bases left between them. The CDR3 is 15 residues long. CDR3 bases: TGTGCCAGCTCACCAGGGCCCAGTAGCAATCAGCCCCAGCATTTT. This codes for CASSPGPSSNQPQHF.

The chain recombines TRBV6-5 with TRBJ1-2; 10 bases agree with TRBD1. J lost 2 bases, V lost 6 bases, and 6 bases had no gene match. The CDR3 consists of 15 residues. Germline-derived CDR1 and CDR2 are MNHEY and SVGAGI. The CDR3 region is CASRPRQGANYGYTF. CDR3 coding DNA: TGTGCCAGCAGACCAAGACAGGGGGCAAACTATGGCTACACCTTC.

This chain joins TRBV30 and TRBJ1-3; D is uncertain. The CDR3 contains 13 residues. Between the trimmed V and J ends, which lost 5 bases and 8 bases, there was a span of 16 bases. Germline assignment: CDR1 GTSNPN and CDR2 SVGIG (reference sequence). In DNA form, the CDR3 reads TGTGCCTGGGCTACTAAATCATCAGACACCATATATTTT. It is translated as CAWATKSSDTIYF. Drawing the rest from reference TRBV30 and TRBJ1-3, the complete variable domain is SQTIHQWPATLVQPVGSPLSLECTVEGTSNPNLYWYRQAAGRGLQLLFYSVGIGQISSEVPQNLSASRPQDRQFILSSKKLLLSDSGFYLCAWATKSSDTIYFGEGSWLTVV.

The chain has TRBV5-4 and TRBJ1-1; D is perhaps TRBD1 (5 bases). The germline CDR1 and CDR2 sequences are SGHNT and YYREEE (reference sequence). V lost 1 base and J 4 bases, leaving 5 bases between the germline ends. The CDR3 consists of 12 residues. The chain's CDR3 is CASSLRGTEAFF. The CDR3 DNA reads TGTGCCAGCAGCTTGAGGGGCACTGAAGCTTTCTTT.

This chain uses TRBV7-2 with TRBJ1-2; D unclear. V lost 5 bases to trimming and J lost 4 bases, with 14 bases between them. Germline V CDR1 and CDR2: SGHTA, FQGNSA. The CDR3 has 14 residues. The CDR3, as DNA: TGTGCCAGCAGCAGCGATTATGGGAGCTATGGCTACACCTTC. Residues: CASSSDYGSYGYTF.

The chain carries TRBV30 and TRBJ2-3, with 8 bases that match TRBD2. V shed 4 bases and J 3 bases; nucleotides not matched to a gene: 0. The germline V gene encodes CDR1 GTSNPN and CDR2 SVGIG (reference sequence). The CDR3 has 12 amino acids. CDR3 region: CAWTSGTDTQYF. CDR3 nucleotide sequence: TGTGCCTGGACTAGCGGGACAGATACGCAGTATTTT.

This clone has only one observation. The V call is TRBV5-4, the J call TRBJ2-3; unclear D gene. The CDR3 covers 15 residues. The V end was cut by 4 bases, the J end by 0 bases, with 12 bases between. Germline V gives CDR1 SGHNT, CDR2 YYREEE (reference sequence). The CDR3, as DNA: TGTGCCAGCAGCCTAGGTAGCCACAGCACAGATACGCAGTATTTT. Amino acids: CASSLGSHSTDTQYF.

J is TRBJ1-1 and V is TRBV10-3; D remains ambiguous. The CDR3 spans 13 residues. Germline CDR1 ENHRY, CDR2 SYGVKD. V was trimmed by 2 bases and J by 2 bases, leaving 6 bases between them. CDR3 nucleotide sequence: TGTGCCATCAGTGAGCCCGGTAACACTGAAGCTTTCTTT. Its translation: CAISEPGNTEAFF.